The next 29 T cell receptor beta chains were all read from a single sample in a study of cytomegalovirus exposure and HLA in healthy donors. 60 Vbeta and 13 Jbeta primers were used in PCR. This table comes from immunoSEQ multiplex PCR, and its TCRdb copy is limited to in-frame clones, with some not included. Of approximately 180,000 clones listed, roughly four fifths are singletons. The sample consisted of PBMCs. The receptor set was obtained from a man younger than 35 in good health and CMV-seronegative.

CDR3 residues: CASSYRIGQHTGELFF. The CDR3 DNA follows: TGTGCCAGCAGTTACCGTATCGGACAGCACACCGGGGAGCTGTTTTTT. The gene calls are TRBV6-5 and TRBJ2-2, with a weak D call TRBD1 (6 bases). CDR1 is MNHEY, CDR2 SVGAGI, per germline. The CDR3 loop spans 16 amino acids. Deletions cut 2 bases from V and 3 bases from J, with 13 bases between.

The rearrangement uses TRBV27 and TRBJ1-5; D is unclear. Germline CDR1 MNHEY, CDR2 SMNVEV (reference sequence). V lost 0 bases and J 2 bases, leaving 8 bases between the germline ends. CDR3 length equals 15 residues. The chain's CDR3 is CASSLSGVGNQPQHF. The CDR3 nucleotides are TGTGCCAGCAGTTTATCCGGGGTAGGCAATCAGCCCCAGCATTTT.

As to this clone: Distinct nucleotide sequences in the sample also encode this CDR3. The chain carries TRBV18 and TRBJ1-4; D unresolved. From germline, CDR1 is KGHSH and CDR2 LQKENI. The V end was cut by 2 bases, the J end by 0 bases, with 7 bases between. This CDR3 region has 15 residues. CDR3: CASSPSGSTNEKLFF. For the CDR3, the DNA is TGTGCCAGCTCACCATCGGGGTCAACTAATGAAAAACTGTTTTTT.

V and J are TRBV15 and TRBJ1-1; D not resolved. The CDR3 runs to 15 residues. Trimming left V 0 bases short and J 6 bases short, with 14 bases between. CDR1 and CDR2 from the germline V gene are LNHNV and YYDKDF (reference sequence). The CDR3 reads CATSRDKSVAAEAFF. The CDR3 DNA reads as TGTGCCACCAGCAGAGATAAATCGGTAGCGGCTGAAGCTTTCTTT.

This rearrangement joins TRBV19 to TRBJ2-7; 11 bases align to TRBD2. Germline V gene data show CDR1 as LNHDA and CDR2 as SQIVND (reference sequence). J lost 3 bases, V lost 2 bases, and 3 bases had no gene match. The CDR3 loop spans 15 amino acids. The DNA for the CDR3 is TGTGCCAGTAGTATAACGGGGACTAGCGGCTACGAGCAGTACTTC. This encodes CASSITGTSGYEQYF. The whole variable domain, remainder taken from reference TRBV19 and TRBJ2-7, is DGGITQSPKYLFRKEGQNVTLSCEQNLNHDAMYWYRQDPGQGLRLIYYSQIVNDFQKGDIAEGYSVSREKKESFPLTVTSAQKNPTAFYLCASSITGTSGYEQYFGPGTRLTVT.

The chain carries TRBV6-5 and TRBJ2-7, with 8 bases lining up with TRBD1. The V gene's germline CDR1 is MNHEY and CDR2 SVGAGI. The junction had 4 bases not matched to a gene; V was cut back by 6 bases and J by 0 bases. The CDR3 extends over 14 amino acids. The DNA for the CDR3 is TGTGCCAGCAGACGACAGGGGTACTCCTACGAGCAGTACTTC. It codes for CASRRQGYSYEQYF.

The rearrangement joins TRBV6-5 to TRBJ2-5; 8 bases are shared with TRBD2. CDR1 and CDR2 from the germline V gene are MNHEY and SVGAGI. This CDR3 has 15 residues. Trimming took 1 base from V and 1 from J; bases not matched to a gene: 2. For the CDR3, the DNA is TGTGCCAGCAGTTACTGGGCGGGAGGCCAAGAGACCCAGTACTTC. Translating gives CASSYWAGGQETQYF.

This chain joins TRBV13 and TRBJ2-5; perhaps TRBD1 as D (6 bases). Germline loops: CDR1 PRHDT, CDR2 FYEKMQ (reference sequence). The CDR3 loop spans 15 amino acids. V lost 2 bases, J lost 2 bases, and 12 bases lay in between. CDR3 protein: CASSLWGQGQETQYF. CDR3 in DNA: TGTGCCAGCAGCTTATGGGGTCAGGGGCAAGAGACCCAGTACTTC.

This rearrangement joins TRBV7-9 to TRBJ1-5; 11 nucleotides line up with TRBD1. This CDR3 has 16 amino acids. V was pared by 4 bases and J by 7 bases, with 9 bases of the junction left unmatched. Germline CDR1 and CDR2: SEHNR and FQNEAQ (reference sequence). CDR3 in amino acids: CASSYAGTGGRQPQHF. The DNA of the CDR3 is TGTGCCAGCAGCTATGCCGGGACAGGGGGGAGACAGCCCCAGCATTTT.

A note on this clone: The sample contains more than one DNA sequence encoding this CDR3. This sequence joins TRBV19 and TRBJ2-5; 8 positions agree with TRBD1. The CDR3 is 15 amino acids. Trimming at V came to 3 bases and at J to 4 bases, leaving 7 bases not matched to a gene. CDR1 is LNHDA, CDR2 SQIVND, per germline (reference sequence). This CDR3 reads CASSIGRGRGETQYF. In DNA form, the CDR3 reads TGTGCCAGTAGTATCGGCAGGGGGCGCGGAGAGACCCAGTACTTC.

The rearrangement uses TRBV5-5 and TRBJ2-7; unclear D gene. V was pared by 1 base and J by 9 bases, with 14 bases between. The germline gives CDR1 SGHKS, CDR2 YYEKEE (reference sequence). This CDR3 spans 13 amino acids. CDR3 in amino acids: CASSLNFGVRQYF. The CDR3 DNA reads TGTGCCAGCAGCTTGAATTTCGGAGTGCGGCAGTACTTC. The whole variable domain, remainder taken from reference TRBV5-5 and TRBJ2-7, is DAGVTQSPTHLIKTRGQQVTLRCSPISGHKSVSWYQQVLGQGPQFIFQYYEKEERGRGNFPDRFSARQFPNYSSELNVNALLLGDSALYLCASSLNFGVRQYFGPGTRLTVT.

Here the CDR3 reads CASSLGTGVTYEQYF. The DNA of the CDR3 is TGTGCCAGCAGCCTCGGGACAGGGGTAACCTACGAGCAGTACTTC. The chain has TRBV5-6 and TRBJ2-7; 10 positions match TRBD1. The length of the CDR3 is 15 residues. V was pared by 4 bases and J by 2 bases, with 6 bases of the junction left unmatched. CDR1 is SGHDT and CDR2 is YYEEEE in the germline V gene.

This chain joins TRBV5-1 and TRBJ2-7, with 9 bases that match TRBD2. This CDR3 is built from 14 residues. Germline V gives CDR1 SGHRS, CDR2 YFSETQ. The ends lost 4 bases at V and 6 bases at J; junction bases unmatched: 8. The DNA of the CDR3 is TGCGCCAGCAGCGAAGGGACTAGCTGGGTCGAGCAGTACTTC. As protein: CASSEGTSWVEQYF.

The rearrangement uses TRBV4-3 and TRBJ2-5; 9 bases agree with TRBD2. The trim removed 3 bases at V and 3 bases at J, leaving 5 bases unmatched. Germline V CDR1 and CDR2: LGHNA, YSLEER. There are 15 residues in the CDR3. CDR3 protein: CASSHGLARKETQYF. The CDR3 DNA reads as TGCGCCAGCAGCCACGGACTAGCGCGTAAAGAGACCCAGTACTTC.

CDR3 in DNA: TGCGCCAGCAGTTTCTTGGGACAGAATTCACCCCTCCACTTT. Protein product: CASSFLGQNSPLHF. The V gene is TRBV5-1, the J gene TRBJ1-6, with TRBD1 identical over 7 bases. With 5 bases clipped from V and 7 bases from J, the junction kept 6 bases outside the gene matches. This CDR3 has 14 residues. Germline loops: CDR1 SGHRS, CDR2 YFSETQ.

This chain links TRBV13 with TRBJ2-7; possible D gene TRBD1, 5 bases. There are 14 residues in the CDR3. V lost 5 bases, J lost 1 base, and 12 bases lay in between. Germline V gene sequence: CDR1 PRHDT, CDR2 FYEKMQ (reference sequence). CDR3 protein: CASSDRRLSYEQYF. CDR3 bases: TGTGCCAGCAGCGACAGAAGGCTGTCCTACGAGCAGTACTTC. The full variable domain, with the rest looked up from reference TRBV13 and TRBJ2-7, is AAGVIQSPRHLIKEKRETATLKCYPIPRHDTVYWYQQGPGQDPQFLISFYEKMQSDKGSIPDRFSAQQFSDYHSELNMSSLELGDSALYFCASSDRRLSYEQYFGPGTRLTVT.

The chain couples TRBV19 to TRBJ1-4; maybe TRBD1 (6 bases). The ends were cut back, 7 bases at V and 8 bases at J, with 11 bases in the middle. This CDR3 spans 12 amino acids. CDR1 is LNHDA and CDR2 is SQIVND in the germline V gene (reference sequence). The CDR3 loop is CASNRRGEKLFF. In DNA, the CDR3 is TGTGCCAGTAACCGCAGGGGCGAAAAACTGTTTTTT.

This clone was observed a handful of times. V is TRBV5-1 and J is TRBJ2-4, with 7 bases aligning to TRBD1. The germline gives CDR1 SGHRS, CDR2 YFSETQ. The CDR3 totals 17 residues. J lost 0 bases, V lost 3 bases, and 9 bases had no gene match. The DNA for the CDR3 is TGCGCCAGCAGCTCGCCTGGGACAGAGCTAGCCAAAAACATTCAGTACTTC. Translation gives CASSSPGTELAKNIQYF.

The rearrangement uses TRBV7-3 and TRBJ2-4; TRBD2 matches at 12 bases. This CDR3 has 12 residues. Germline V lookup: CDR1 SGHTA, CDR2 FQGTGA. J was trimmed by 10 bases and V by 5 bases; bases with no gene match: 0. The CDR3 here is CASSGTSGIQYF. The CDR3 DNA reads TGTGCCAGCAGCGGGACTAGCGGGATTCAGTACTTC.

The CDR3: CAIKQPGLAGGSYEQYF. The CDR3 nucleotides read TGTGCCATCAAGCAACCAGGACTAGCGGGAGGTTCCTACGAGCAGTACTTC. This chain connects TRBV10-3 to TRBJ2-7; the match to TRBD2 covers 14 bases. There are 17 residues in the CDR3. CDR1 ENHRY and CDR2 SYGVKD come from the germline V gene. V dropped 7 bases and J dropped 1; count of bases not matched to a gene: 9.

The rearrangement uses TRBV6-5 and TRBJ1-1; D gene unclear. The CDR3 has 16 amino acids. Germline CDR1 MNHEY, CDR2 SVGAGI. Trimming stripped 2 bases from V and 1 base from J, with 14 bases between. The CDR3, as DNA: TGTGCCAGCAGTTACGGGCGCGACGGTCAGAACACTGAAGCTTTCTTT. Its translation is CASSYGRDGQNTEAFF.

This clone has only a few counts. The chain joins TRBV30 to TRBJ1-1; tentatively, D is TRBD1 (6 bases). The CDR3 contains 13 residues. V was pared by 4 bases and J by 0 bases, with 9 bases between. Germline assignment: CDR1 GTSNPN and CDR2 SVGIG (reference sequence). The CDR3 DNA reads as TGTGCCTGGAATACAGGGATGAACACTGAAGCTTTCTTT. Its translation is CAWNTGMNTEAFF.

This clone was found a few times. The chain uses TRBV11-2 and TRBJ1-2; 7 bases agree with TRBD1. V dropped 5 bases and J dropped 3; count of bases not matched to a gene: 6. The CDR3 is 14 amino acids. Germline V lookup: CDR1 SGHAT, CDR2 FQNNGV. The CDR3 nucleotides are TGTGCCAGCAGCCCGAGACAGGGAGACTATGGCTACACCTTC. Protein sequence: CASSPRQGDYGYTF.

This clone was observed once. J is TRBJ1-1 and V is TRBV5-5; D remains ambiguous. The CDR3 runs 14 residues. The V and J ends lost 4 bases and 3 bases respectively, with 13 bases between them. From germline, CDR1 is SGHKS and CDR2 YYEKEE (reference sequence). The CDR3 here is CASSPRADDTEAFF. The CDR3 bases are TGTGCCAGCAGCCCCCGTGCGGATGACACTGAAGCTTTCTTT.

This chain joins TRBV27 and TRBJ2-1; 9 bases line up with TRBD1. This CDR3 has 14 residues. V dropped 6 bases and J dropped 8; count of bases not matched to a gene: 8. Germline CDR1 reads MNHEY; CDR2 reads SMNVEV (reference sequence). CDR3 loop: CASRTLDRGHEQFF. The CDR3 DNA reads TGTGCCAGCAGAACGCTGGACAGGGGCCATGAGCAGTTCTTC.

The J gene is TRBJ2-7, the V gene TRBV11-3; 10 nucleotides agree with TRBD2. The trim removed 3 bases at V and 2 bases at J, leaving 4 bases unmatched. Germline V gene sequence: CDR1 SGHNT, CDR2 YENEEA. This CDR3 has 15 residues. The CDR3 spells CASSLSGGDTYEQYF. The CDR3 coding sequence is TGTGCCAGCAGCTTGAGCGGGGGGGACACCTACGAGCAGTACTTC. The variable domain in full, completed from reference TRBV11-3 and TRBJ2-7, reads EAGVVQSPRYKIIEKKQPVAFWCNPISGHNTLYWYLQNLGQGPELLIRYENEEAVDDSQLPKDRFSAERLKGVDSTLKIQPAELGDSAVYLCASSLSGGDTYEQYFGPGTRLTVT.

The genes are TRBV4-3 and TRBJ1-3; 7 bases align to TRBD1. CDR1 and CDR2 from the germline V gene are LGHNA and YSLEER. The ends lost 4 bases at V and 2 bases at J; junction bases unmatched: 11. The CDR3 is 17 amino acids. CDR3 sequence: CASSLDYPGTAGNTIYF. As DNA, the CDR3 is TGCGCCAGCAGCCTAGACTACCCCGGGACAGCTGGAAACACCATATATTTT.

The chain carries TRBV5-6 and TRBJ1-6, with a possible D match to TRBD1 (5 bases). This CDR3 comprises 12 residues. V lost 5 bases, J lost 9 bases, and 9 bases lay in between. The germline gives CDR1 SGHDT, CDR2 YYEEEE. CDR3 bases: TGTGCCAGCAGAACTCAGGGTTCACCCCTCCACTTT. Its protein product is CASRTQGSPLHF.

The chain employs TRBV7-2 and TRBJ2-7, with D perhaps TRBD2 (6 bases). CDR1 is SGHTA, CDR2 FQGNSA, per germline. There are 14 residues in the CDR3. The V end was cut by 4 bases, the J end by 1 base, with 11 bases between. The CDR3 sequence is CASSSGGTSYEQYF. The CDR3 DNA follows: TGTGCCAGCAGCTCCGGGGGAACATCCTACGAGCAGTACTTC.